Listed below are T cell receptor beta chains from one sample, sequenced in a study of CD8+CD57+ T cells in acquired aplastic anemia. A single record per CDR3 protein comes from TCRdb applying MiXCR to the reads. This sample carries 150,000 to 180,000 distinct CDR3 sequences, just over 50% of them seen once, and the ten largest clones take about 12%. The sequenced material came from sorted CD4+, CD8+, or CD8+CD57+ T cells (not recorded which) from PBMCs. The receptor source for this set is a human donor with aplastic anemia. Each CDR3 is given without its conserved first and last residue.

J	V	CDR3
TRBJ1-6	TRBV7-3	ASSAGTGMNDSPLH
TRBJ2-7	TRBV2	ASSIPIYEQC
TRBJ2-3	TRBV5-5	ASGETGYDIDTQY
TRBJ1-6	TRBV12-3/TRBV12-4	ASSLFGDSPLH
TRBJ1-6	TRBV10-3	AISALSGDNSPLH
TRBJ1-6	TRBV2	ASSGTGGDNSPLH
TRBJ2-3	TRBV3-1	ASSQDLGWDDTQY
TRBJ2-7	TRBV10-3	AISETGSEGGEQY
TRBJ2-1	TRBV20-1	SAKSWGNEQF
TRBJ1-5	TRBV5-5	ASSLAGGGQPQH
TRBJ1-1	TRBV9	ASSVGQILSMNTEAF
TRBJ2-7	TRBV5-1	ASSDGTGGDEQY
TRBJ2-5	TRBV10-3	ATTSSGVETQY
TRBJ1-3	TRBV7-9	ASSLGPRAIY
TRBJ2-2	TRBV6-4	ASSVQGDTGELF
TRBJ1-6	TRBV2	ASSESYNSPLH